The clone carrying this T cell receptor (beta chain) has a count of ten or more. Its antigen is undetermined. Per the germline V gene, CDR1 is SEHNR and CDR2 is FQNEAQ (reference sequence). V lost 5 bases to trimming and J lost 4 bases, with 17 bases between them. The CDR3 length is 15 residues. The data are from a study of neurological immune-mediated disorders. Each CDR3 protein gets one entry after TCRdb re-called the 5' RACE reads with MiXCR. The sample has about 62,000 distinct CDR3 sequences, approximately 4.6% seen once. General study results and limits: Phylogenetic grouping assigned the repertoires of 18 of 34 multiple sclerosis patients to a single related-CDR3 cluster, which may represent a signature.

The clonotype originates from a woman between 50 and 59 years old with multiple sclerosis. Sequencing was done on a sample of PBMCs. The rearrangement joins TRBV7-9 to TRBJ1-1; a weak D match, TRBD1 (5 bases). Written as DNA, the CDR3 is TGTGCCAGCAGCCCAGACTGGGGGATAGGCACTGAAGCTTTCTTT. Its protein product is CASSPDWGIGTEAFF. Combining the CDR3 with reference TRBV7-9 and TRBJ1-1 gives the whole variable domain DTGVSQNPRHKITKRGQNVTFRCDPISEHNRLYWYRQTLGQGPEFLTYFQNEAQLEKSRLLSDRFSAERPKGSFSTLEIQRTEQGDSAMYLCASSPDWGIGTEAFFGQGTRLTVV.